A selection of T cell receptor beta chains follows, all from one sample in a study of T cell responses to AZD1222 COVID-19 vaccine. The assay was immunoSEQ multiplex PCR, and TCRdb's table has in-frame clones only and misses some. The sample yields over 100,000 clones, around nine tenths seen once. The sequenced sample was peripheral blood, obtained 28 days after the second dose of the MenACWY control vaccine. All receptors come from an adult who received the MenACWY meningococcal vaccine as a control. Both conserved end residues are part of each CDR3.

CDR3 length | V gene | CDR3 protein
22 | TRBV7-3 | CASSSSFFFGVDVFYSNQPQHF
13 | TRBV7-9 | CASSRGQVDEQFF
15 | TRBV5-1 | CASSLGGQDNEKLFF
17 | TRBV3-1/TRBV3-2 | CASSQDLTAGATDTQYF
15 | TRBV18 | CASSRVGGFGQPQHF
12 | TRBV28 | CASSPPIYEQYF
14 | TRBV28 | CASSFSLGADTQYF
17 | TRBV9 | CASSRLAGGRGTDTQYF
14 | TRBV19 | CASSISISGNTIYF
14 | TRBV14 | CASKRDRENSPLHF
15 | TRBV10-3 | CAISDSAGRTDTQYF
14 | TRBV30 | CAWSVGVARDGYTF
13 | TRBV6-1 | CASSEGGNSPLHF
12 | TRBV28 | CATGQNTGELFF
12 | TRBV28 | CASRSRRNTIYF
14 | TRBV19 | CASSTNRGIYEQYF
15 | TRBV19 | CASSIGQLRYQPQHF
14 | TRBV12-5 | CASGFNGRGDTQYF
17 | TRBV19 | CASSIPGQGFGNQPQHF
11 | TRBV27 | CASSKNTEAFF
11 | TRBV4-3 | CASSQENEQFF
14 | TRBV18 | CASSDQGSDNEQFF
15 | TRBV27 | CASSLSPSGDYEQYF
17 | TRBV7-8 | CASSLGAGRLNDYGYTF
17 | TRBV4-3 | CASSQDGRDSYNSPLHF
13 | TRBV5-1 | CASSLAGRSEQYF
14 | TRBV7-3 | CASSFDGRTDTQYF
13 | TRBV6-2/TRBV6-3 | CASSYSRDRGYTF
16 | TRBV4-1 | CASSQDSSGAGNTIYF
16 | TRBV21-1 | CASSKEVAGVSYEQYF
14 | TRBV15 | CATSRVGGTQPQHF
14 | TRBV6-1 | CASMNRGGNSPLHF
13 | TRBV6-4 | CASSVGSYNEQFF
13 | TRBV6-5 | CASWDDSYNEQFF
12 | TRBV7-2 | CASSPRDRELFF
12 | TRBV21-1 | CASSKDRPGYTF
13 | TRBV19 | CASSIGRFYEQYF
14 | TRBV18 | CASSPRQGPYEQYF
15 | TRBV11-2 | CASSPKIEGSYEQYF
14 | TRBV5-1 | CASSSGTSGYEQYF
17 | TRBV4-2 | CASSQDSGPSNQETQYF
14 | TRBV19 | CASSIKGFTDTQYF
19 | TRBV6-2/TRBV6-3 | CASSSLRTSGGLNTGELFF
16 | TRBV18 | CASSPKGLAGPYEQYF
16 | TRBV5-1 | CASSRLGTGAYYGYTF
13 | TRBV7-3 | CASSLHRGYEQYF
19 | TRBV19 | CASSRRPRRQADSNQPQHF
16 | TRBV1 | CTSSQDGWSSYNEQFF
13 | TRBV11-3 | CASSLEGLREQFF
13 | TRBV5-1 | CASSSRQGTEAFF
14 | TRBV7-2 | CASSLGTGGEKLFF
14 | TRBV7-2 | CASSLTRQTDTQYF
20 | TRBV5-5 | CASSAGTSGGSPKAYNEQFF
15 | TRBV19 | CASSPSGGPNTEAFF
14 | TRBV5-6 | CASIERGANYGYTF
15 | TRBV3-1/TRBV3-2 | CASSHYSGVPWEQYF
13 | TRBV6-2/TRBV6-3 | CASSYRNNQPQHF